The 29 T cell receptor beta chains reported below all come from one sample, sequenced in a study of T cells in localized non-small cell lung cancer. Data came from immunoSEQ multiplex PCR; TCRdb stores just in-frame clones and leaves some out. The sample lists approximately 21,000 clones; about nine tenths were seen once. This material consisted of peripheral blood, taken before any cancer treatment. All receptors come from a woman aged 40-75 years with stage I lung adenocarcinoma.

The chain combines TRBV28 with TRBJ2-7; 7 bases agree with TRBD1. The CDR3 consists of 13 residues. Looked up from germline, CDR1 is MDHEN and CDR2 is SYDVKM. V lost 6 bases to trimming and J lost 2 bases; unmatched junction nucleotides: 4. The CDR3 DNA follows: TGTGCCAGCAGACCAGGGGGAGCCTACGAGCAGTACTTC. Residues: CASRPGGAYEQYF. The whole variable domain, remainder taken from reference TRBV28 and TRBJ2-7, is DVKVTQSSRYLVKRTGEKVFLECVQDMDHENMFWYRQDPGLGLRLIYFSYDVKMKEKGDIPEGYSVSREKKERFSLILESASTNQTSMYLCASRPGGAYEQYFGPGTRLTVT.

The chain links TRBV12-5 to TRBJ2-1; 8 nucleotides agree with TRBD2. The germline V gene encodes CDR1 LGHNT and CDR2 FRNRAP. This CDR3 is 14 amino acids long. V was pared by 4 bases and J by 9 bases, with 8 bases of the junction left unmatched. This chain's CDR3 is CASGSSGRASEQFF. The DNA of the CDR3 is TGTGCTAGTGGTTCTTCCGGGAGGGCCTCTGAGCAGTTCTTC.

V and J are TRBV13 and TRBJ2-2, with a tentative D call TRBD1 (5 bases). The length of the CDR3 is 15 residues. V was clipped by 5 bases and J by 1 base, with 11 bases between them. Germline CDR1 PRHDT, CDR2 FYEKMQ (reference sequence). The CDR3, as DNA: TGTGCCAGCAGCGTGTTGACAGAGAACACCGGGGAGCTGTTTTTT. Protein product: CASSVLTENTGELFF.

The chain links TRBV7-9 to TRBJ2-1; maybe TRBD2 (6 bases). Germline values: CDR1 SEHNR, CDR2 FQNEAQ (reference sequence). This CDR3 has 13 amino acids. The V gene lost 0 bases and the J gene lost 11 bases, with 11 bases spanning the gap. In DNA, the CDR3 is TGTGCCAGCAGCTTAGCGGAGGGTATCCAGCAGTTCTTC. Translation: CASSLAEGIQQFF. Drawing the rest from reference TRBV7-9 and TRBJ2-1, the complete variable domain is DTGVSQNPRHKITKRGQNVTFRCDPISEHNRLYWYRQTLGQGPEFLTYFQNEAQLEKSRLLSDRFSAERPKGSFSTLEIQRTEQGDSAMYLCASSLAEGIQQFFGPGTRLTVL.

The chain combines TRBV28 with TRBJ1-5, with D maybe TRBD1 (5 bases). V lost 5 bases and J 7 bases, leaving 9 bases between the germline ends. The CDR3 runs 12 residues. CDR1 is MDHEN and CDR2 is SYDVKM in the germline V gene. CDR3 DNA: TGTGCCAGCAGTAGGGGTAAGCAGCCCCAGCATTTT. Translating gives CASSRGKQPQHF.

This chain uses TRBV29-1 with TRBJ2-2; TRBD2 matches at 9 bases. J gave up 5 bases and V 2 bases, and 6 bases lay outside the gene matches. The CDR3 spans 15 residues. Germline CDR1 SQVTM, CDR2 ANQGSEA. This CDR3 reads CSVELSGSRTGELFF. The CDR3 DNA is TGCAGCGTTGAACTTAGCGGGAGTAGGACCGGGGAGCTGTTTTTT.

CDR3 sequence (DNA): TGTGCCAGCAGCCCCTATCTAGCGGGAGGGGGAGAGCAGTACTTC. Translated, it gives CASSPYLAGGGEQYF. The genes are TRBV7-2 and TRBJ2-7; 12 positions agree with TRBD2. This CDR3 region has 15 residues. V shed 5 bases and J 7 bases; nucleotides not matched to a gene: 9. In germline, CDR1 is SGHTA, CDR2 FQGNSA.

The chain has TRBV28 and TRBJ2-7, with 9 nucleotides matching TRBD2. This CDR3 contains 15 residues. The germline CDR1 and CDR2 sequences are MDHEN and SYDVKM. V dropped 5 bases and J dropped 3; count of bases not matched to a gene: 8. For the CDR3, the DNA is TGTGCCAGCAGTGAAAGACTAGCGGAGTTCTACGAGCAGTACTTC. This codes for CASSERLAEFYEQYF.

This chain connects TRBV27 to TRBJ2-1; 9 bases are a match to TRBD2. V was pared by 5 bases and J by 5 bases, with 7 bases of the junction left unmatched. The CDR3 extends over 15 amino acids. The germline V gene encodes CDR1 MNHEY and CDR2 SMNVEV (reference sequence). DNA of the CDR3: TGTGCCAGCAGTATCTCGGGACTAGCCCACAATGAGCAGTTCTTC. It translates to CASSISGLAHNEQFF.

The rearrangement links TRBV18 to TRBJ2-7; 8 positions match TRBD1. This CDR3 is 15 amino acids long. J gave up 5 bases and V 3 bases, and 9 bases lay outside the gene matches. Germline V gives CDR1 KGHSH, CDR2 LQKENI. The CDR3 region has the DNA TGTGCCAGCTCACCCCAGGGGGCTGCAGGAAACGAGCAGTACTTC. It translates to CASSPQGAAGNEQYF.

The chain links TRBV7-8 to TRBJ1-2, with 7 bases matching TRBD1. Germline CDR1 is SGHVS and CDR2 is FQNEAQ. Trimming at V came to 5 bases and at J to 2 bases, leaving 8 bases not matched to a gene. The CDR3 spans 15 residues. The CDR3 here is CASSLSGGSNYGYTF. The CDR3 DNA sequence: TGTGCCAGCAGCCTATCAGGGGGATCGAACTATGGCTACACCTTC. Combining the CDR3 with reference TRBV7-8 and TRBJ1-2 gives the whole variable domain GAGVSQSPRYKVAKRGQDVALRCDPISGHVSLFWYQQALGQGPEFLTYFQNEAQLDKSGLPSDRFFAERPEGSVSTLKIQRTQQEDSAVYLCASSLSGGSNYGYTFGSGTRLTVV.

CDR3 in DNA: TGTGCTAGTGGTTTGGGAACCGGTACGAACACCGGGGAGCTGTTTTTT. Its translation: CASGLGTGTNTGELFF. This sequence joins TRBV12-5 and TRBJ2-2; D uncertain. Germline CDR1 reads LGHNT; CDR2 reads FRNRAP. This CDR3 is built from 16 residues. V was shortened by 1 base and J by 0 bases, with 9 bases between the two germline ends.

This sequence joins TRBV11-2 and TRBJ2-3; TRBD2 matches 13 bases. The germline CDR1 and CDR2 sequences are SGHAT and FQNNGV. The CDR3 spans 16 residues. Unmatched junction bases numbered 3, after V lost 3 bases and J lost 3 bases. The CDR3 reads CASSFGTSGMTDTQYF. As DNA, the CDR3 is TGTGCCAGCAGCTTTGGGACTAGCGGGATGACAGATACGCAGTATTTT. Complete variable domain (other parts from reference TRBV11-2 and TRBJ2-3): EAGVAQSPRYKIIEKRQSVAFWCNPISGHATLYWYQQILGQGPKLLIQFQNNGVVDDSQLPKDRFSAERLKGVDSTLKIQPAKLEDSAVYLCASSFGTSGMTDTQYFGPGTRLTVL.

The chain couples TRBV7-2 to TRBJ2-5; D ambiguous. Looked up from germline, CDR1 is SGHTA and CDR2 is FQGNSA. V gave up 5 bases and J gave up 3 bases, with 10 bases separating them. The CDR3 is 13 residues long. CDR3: CASSPNRKETQYF. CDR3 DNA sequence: TGTGCCAGCAGCCCGAACAGAAAAGAGACCCAGTACTTC.

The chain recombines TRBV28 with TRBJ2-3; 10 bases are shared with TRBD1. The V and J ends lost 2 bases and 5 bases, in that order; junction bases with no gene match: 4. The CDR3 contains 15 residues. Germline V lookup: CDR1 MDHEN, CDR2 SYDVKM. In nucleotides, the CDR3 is TGTGCCAGCAGTTTAGAAGGACAGGGGGTAGATACGCAGTATTTT. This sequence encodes CASSLEGQGVDTQYF.

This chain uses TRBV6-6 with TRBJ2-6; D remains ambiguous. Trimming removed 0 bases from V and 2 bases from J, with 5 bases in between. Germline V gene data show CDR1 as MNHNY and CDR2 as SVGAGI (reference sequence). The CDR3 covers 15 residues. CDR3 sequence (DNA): TGTGCCAGCAGTTACTCGAGTCCTGGGGCCAACGTCCTGACTTTC. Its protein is CASSYSSPGANVLTF.

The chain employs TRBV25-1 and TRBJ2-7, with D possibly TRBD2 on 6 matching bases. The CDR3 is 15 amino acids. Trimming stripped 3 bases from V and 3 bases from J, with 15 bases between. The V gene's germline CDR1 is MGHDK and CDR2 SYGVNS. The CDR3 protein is CASSEGGGLIYEQYF. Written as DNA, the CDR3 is TGTGCCAGCAGTGAGGGTGGAGGGTTAATCTACGAGCAGTACTTC.

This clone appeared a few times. CDR3 sequence (DNA): TGTGCCAGCACCCTAGGGACTAGCATCGAGACCCAGTACTTC. Protein product: CASTLGTSIETQYF. The chain is built from TRBV7-2 and TRBJ2-5; 9 bases line up with TRBD2. Losses at the gene ends were 7 bases for V and 5 bases for J; bases not matched to a gene: 8. CDR1 and CDR2 from the germline V gene are SGHTA and FQGNSA. CDR3 length: 14 residues.

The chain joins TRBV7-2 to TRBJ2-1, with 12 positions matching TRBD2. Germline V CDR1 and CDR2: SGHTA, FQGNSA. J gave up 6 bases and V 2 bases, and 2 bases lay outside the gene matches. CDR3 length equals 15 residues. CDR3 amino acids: CASSLTSGRPNEQFF. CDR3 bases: TGTGCCAGCAGCTTAACTAGCGGGAGGCCCAATGAGCAGTTCTTC.

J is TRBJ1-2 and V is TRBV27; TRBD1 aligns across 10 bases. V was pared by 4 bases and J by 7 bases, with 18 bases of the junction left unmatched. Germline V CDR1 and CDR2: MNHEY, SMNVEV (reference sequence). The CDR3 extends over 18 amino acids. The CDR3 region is CASSSITGTGAGVSGYTF. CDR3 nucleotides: TGTGCCAGCAGTTCCATAACCGGGACAGGGGCGGGAGTAAGTGGCTACACCTTC.

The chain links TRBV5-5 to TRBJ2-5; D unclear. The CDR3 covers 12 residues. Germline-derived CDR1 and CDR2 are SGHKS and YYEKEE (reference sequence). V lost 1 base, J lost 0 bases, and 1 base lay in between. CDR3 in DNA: TGTGCCAGCAGCTTGTACCAAGAGACCCAGTACTTC. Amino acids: CASSLYQETQYF.

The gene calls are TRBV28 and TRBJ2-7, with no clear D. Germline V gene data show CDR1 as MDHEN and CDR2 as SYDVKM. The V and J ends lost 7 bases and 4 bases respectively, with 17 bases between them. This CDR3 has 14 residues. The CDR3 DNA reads TGTGCCAGCAACGTTGGTGGAAATCGGTACGAGCAGTACTTC. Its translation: CASNVGGNRYEQYF.

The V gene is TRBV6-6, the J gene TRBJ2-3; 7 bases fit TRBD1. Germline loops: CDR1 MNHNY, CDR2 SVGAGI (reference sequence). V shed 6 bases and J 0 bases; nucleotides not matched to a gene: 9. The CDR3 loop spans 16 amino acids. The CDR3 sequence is CASRLDRSRSTDTQYF. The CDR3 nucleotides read TGTGCCAGCAGGTTGGACAGGTCAAGAAGCACAGATACGCAGTATTTT.

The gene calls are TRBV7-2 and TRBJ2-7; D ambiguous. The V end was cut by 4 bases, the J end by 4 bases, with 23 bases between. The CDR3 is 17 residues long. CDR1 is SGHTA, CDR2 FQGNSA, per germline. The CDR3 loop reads CASSSPRDMPVRYEQYF. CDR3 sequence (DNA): TGTGCCAGCAGCTCCCCCCGAGATATGCCGGTCCGATACGAGCAGTACTTC.

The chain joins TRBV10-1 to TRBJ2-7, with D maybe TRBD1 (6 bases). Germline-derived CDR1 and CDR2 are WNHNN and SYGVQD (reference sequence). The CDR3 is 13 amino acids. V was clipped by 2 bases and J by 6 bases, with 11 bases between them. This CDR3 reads CASSEQEGGEQYF. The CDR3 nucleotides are TGCGCCAGCAGTGAGCAAGAAGGGGGCGAGCAGTACTTC.

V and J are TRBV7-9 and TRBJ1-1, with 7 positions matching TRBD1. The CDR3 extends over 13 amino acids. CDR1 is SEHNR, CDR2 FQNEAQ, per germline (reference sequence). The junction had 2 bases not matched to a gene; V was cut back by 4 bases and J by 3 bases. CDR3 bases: TGTGCCAGCAGCTACACAGGGGACACTGAAGCTTTCTTT. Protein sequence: CASSYTGDTEAFF.

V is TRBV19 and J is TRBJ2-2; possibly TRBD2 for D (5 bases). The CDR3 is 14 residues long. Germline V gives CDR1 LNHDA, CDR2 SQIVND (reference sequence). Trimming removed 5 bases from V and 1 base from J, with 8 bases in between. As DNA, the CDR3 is TGTGCCAGTAGTCCGGGGTTGAACACCGGGGAGCTGTTTTTT. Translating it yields CASSPGLNTGELFF.

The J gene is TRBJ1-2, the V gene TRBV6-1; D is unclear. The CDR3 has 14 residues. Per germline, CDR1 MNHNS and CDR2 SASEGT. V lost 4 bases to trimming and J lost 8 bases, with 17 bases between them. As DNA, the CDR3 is TGTGCCAGCAGTGCTCGGTCAGGCAGGAGGGGCTACACCTTC. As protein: CASSARSGRRGYTF.

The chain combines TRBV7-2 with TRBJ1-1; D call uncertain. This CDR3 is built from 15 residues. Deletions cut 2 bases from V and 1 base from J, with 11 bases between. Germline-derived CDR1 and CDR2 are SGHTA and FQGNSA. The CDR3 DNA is TGTGCCAGCAGCTTAAGGTACGGAGGGAACACTGAAGCTTTCTTT. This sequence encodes CASSLRYGGNTEAFF.